This T cell receptor beta chain was captured in a study of PD-L1 blockade in urothelial cancer. For the study at large: Male sex and bladder-origin urothelial cancer were recorded for about 85% of the roughly 30 patients. The authors examined blood 3 weeks (second dose) and 6 weeks after treatment start. There were a median of approximately 130,000 T cells in blood samples.

The sample's time point: pretreatment peripheral blood. Patients had urothelial carcinoma that was locally advanced or metastatic. Data came from immunoSEQ multiplex PCR; TCRdb stores just in-frame clones and leaves some out. The profile covers 70,000 to 85,000 clones, with 85% to 90% appearing a single time and more than 3.5% taken by the ten largest. Germline CDR1 MNHEY, CDR2 SVGAGI. The CDR3 runs to 14 residues. Trimming took off 2 bases at V and 10 bases at J, with 17 bases between the two ends. The TCR comes from a man between 65 and 79 years old with urothelial cancer. Sequencing used PBMCs, obtained around atezolizumab (anti-PD-L1) treatment. This chain uses TRBV6-5 with TRBJ1-1; a possible D gene is TRBD1 (5 bases). DNA for the CDR3: TGTGCCAGCAGTTACCACTCGCGGGGGTTGGGAGCTTTCTTT. This translates into CASSYHSRGLGAFF.